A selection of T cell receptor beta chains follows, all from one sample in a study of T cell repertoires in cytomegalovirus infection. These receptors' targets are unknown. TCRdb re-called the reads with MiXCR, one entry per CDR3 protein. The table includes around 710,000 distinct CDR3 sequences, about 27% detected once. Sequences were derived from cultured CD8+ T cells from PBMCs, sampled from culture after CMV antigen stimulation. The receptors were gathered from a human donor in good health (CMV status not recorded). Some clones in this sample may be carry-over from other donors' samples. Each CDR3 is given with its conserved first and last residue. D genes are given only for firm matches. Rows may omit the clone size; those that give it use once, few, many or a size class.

CDR3: CASSGLAGTPNEQFF; DNA: TGTGCCAGCAGTGGACTAGCGGGGACCCCCAATGAGCAGTTCTTC; J: TRBJ2-1; D: TRBD2; V: TRBV6-1; size: -
CDR3: CASSEGSFYSNQPQHF; DNA: TGTGCCAGCAGTGAAGGATCTTTCTATAGCAATCAGCCCCAGCATTTT; J: TRBJ1-5; D: -; V: TRBV6-1; size: few
CDR3: CSARKTSGGFVSADTQYF; DNA: TGCAGTGCTAGAAAGACTAGCGGGGGGTTCGTTTCCGCAGATACGCAGTATTTT; J: TRBJ2-3; D: TRBD2; V: TRBV20-1; size: few
CDR3: CASSFDREAGNTIYF; DNA: TGTGCCAGCAGCTTTGACAGGGAGGCAGGAAACACCATATATTTT; J: TRBJ1-3; D: TRBD1; V: TRBV7-2; size: many
CDR3: CASLTSGASTDTQYF; DNA: TGTGCCAGCCTGACTAGCGGGGCCTCCACAGATACGCAGTATTTT; J: TRBJ2-3; D: TRBD2; V: TRBV27; size: -
CDR3: CASSLGAFNEQFF; DNA: TGTGCCAGCAGCCTTGGGGCGTTCAATGAGCAGTTCTTC; J: TRBJ2-1; D: -; V: TRBV4-2; size: -
CDR3: CASSEWGVTDTQYF; DNA: TGTGCCAGCAGTGAATGGGGGGTCACAGATACGCAGTATTTT; J: TRBJ2-3; D: -; V: TRBV6-1; size: few
CDR3: CATSGPKELFF; DNA: TGTGCCACCAGCGGGCCTAAGGAGCTGTTTTTT; J: TRBJ2-2; D: -; V: TRBV15; size: -
CDR3: CSVEGLAPSTDTQYF; DNA: TGCAGCGTTGAAGGGCTAGCGCCTAGCACAGATACGCAGTATTTT; J: TRBJ2-3; D: -; V: TRBV29-1; size: -
CDR3: CASSPPWGYEQFF; DNA: TGTGCCAGCAGCCCACCTTGGGGGTATGAGCAGTTCTTC; J: TRBJ2-1; D: -; V: TRBV7-9; size: few
CDR3: CASSEGTDYNEQFF; DNA: TGTGCCAGCAGTGAAGGGACGGACTACAATGAGCAGTTCTTC; J: TRBJ2-1; D: -; V: TRBV6-1; size: many
CDR3: CASSSWRHYGEQFF; DNA: TGTGCCAGCAGCTCGTGGAGGCATTATGGTGAGCAGTTCTTC; J: TRBJ2-1; D: -; V: TRBV7-9; size: -
CDR3: CASSSLPLGLNTGELFF; DNA: TGTGCCAGCAGCTCCTTACCCCTCGGACTCAACACCGGGGAGCTGTTTTTT; J: TRBJ2-2; D: -; V: TRBV5-6; size: -
CDR3: CASSLGALFTGELFF; DNA: TGTGCCAGCAGCTTGGGCGCCCTCTTCACCGGGGAGCTGTTTTTT; J: TRBJ2-2; D: -; V: TRBV5-4; size: -
CDR3: CASSLTSGGAAGELFF; DNA: TGTGCCAGCAGCTTGACTAGCGGGGGGGCCGCAGGGGAGCTGTTTTTT; J: TRBJ2-2; D: TRBD2; V: TRBV7-9; size: few
CDR3: CASSPGTGNPYGYTF; DNA: TGTGCCAGCAGTCCCGGGACAGGGAACCCCTATGGCTACACCTTC; J: TRBJ1-2; D: TRBD1; V: TRBV27; size: -
CDR3: CASSPGTSGGPTDTQYF; DNA: TGTGCTAGCAGCCCGGGGACTAGCGGGGGGCCCACAGATACGCAGTATTTT; J: TRBJ2-3; D: TRBD2; V: TRBV7-7; size: -
CDR3: CASRHRQRNTEAFF; DNA: TGTGCCAGCAGGCACAGACAGAGGAACACTGAAGCTTTCTTT; J: TRBJ1-1; D: -; V: TRBV27; size: few
CDR3: CSVRVDGVGYF; DNA: TGCAGCGTCAGGGTTGACGGAGTAGGGTATTTT; J: TRBJ2-3; D: -; V: TRBV29-1; size: -
CDR3: CATPTGGDGYTF; DNA: TGTGCCACCCCGACAGGGGGAGATGGCTACACCTTC; J: TRBJ1-2; D: TRBD1; V: TRBV2; size: -
CDR3: CASSSWRRVPLNTEAFF; DNA: TGTGCCAGCAGCTCCTGGCGTAGGGTCCCTCTGAACACTGAAGCTTTCTTT; J: TRBJ1-1; D: -; V: TRBV11-2; size: -
CDR3: CASSQGASDYNEQFF; DNA: TGCGCCAGCAGCCAAGGGGCCAGTGACTACAATGAGCAGTTCTTC; J: TRBJ2-1; D: -; V: TRBV4-1; size: many
CDR3: CASSYINREMNTEAFF; DNA: TGTGCCAGCAGCTATATAAACAGGGAGATGAACACTGAAGCTTTCTTT; J: TRBJ1-1; D: -; V: TRBV11-2; size: few
CDR3: CASSLYSRGVQETQYF; DNA: TGTGCCAGCAGCCTCTACTCGCGGGGGGTCCAAGAGACCCAGTACTTC; J: TRBJ2-5; D: TRBD2; V: TRBV7-8; size: -
CDR3: CASSSGQFNQETQYF; DNA: TGTGCCAGCAGCTCGGGACAGTTTAACCAAGAGACCCAGTACTTC; J: TRBJ2-5; D: TRBD1; V: TRBV11-3; size: few
CDR3: CAQAGGGTDTQYF; DNA: TGTGCCCAAGCGGGGGGAGGGACAGATACGCAGTATTTT; J: TRBJ2-3; D: TRBD2; V: TRBV7-9; size: -
CDR3: CASSLRGFEVPDTQYF; DNA: TGTGCCAGCAGTTTGCGGGGGTTTGAAGTTCCAGATACGCAGTATTTT; J: TRBJ2-3; D: TRBD2; V: TRBV27; size: -
CDR3: CASSQDRSGGASEQFF; DNA: TGCGCCAGCAGCCAAGATAGAAGCGGGGGGGCCAGCGAGCAGTTCTTC; J: TRBJ2-1; D: TRBD2; V: TRBV4-1; size: few
CDR3: CAITRTGDGYTF; DNA: TGTGCCATCACCCGGACAGGGGACGGCTACACCTTC; J: TRBJ1-2; D: TRBD1; V: TRBV10-3; size: -
CDR3: CASSLAADHTGELFF; DNA: TGTGCCAGCAGCTTAGCTGCGGATCACACCGGGGAGCTGTTTTTT; J: TRBJ2-2; D: -; V: TRBV7-2; size: few
CDR3: CASSEWVGGMDTQYF; DNA: TGTGCCAGCAGTGAGTGGGTAGGGGGCATGGATACGCAGTATTTT; J: TRBJ2-3; D: TRBD1; V: TRBV2; size: few
CDR3: CASSLPGREQFF; DNA: TGTGCCAGCAGCTTACCGGGACGAGAGCAGTTCTTC; J: TRBJ2-1; D: -; V: TRBV7-9; size: many
CDR3: CASKLRGEETQYF; DNA: TGTGCCAGCAAACTCCGAGGGGAAGAGACCCAGTACTTC; J: TRBJ2-5; D: -; V: TRBV6-1; size: few
CDR3: CASSLAVGAETQYF; DNA: TGCGCCAGCAGCTTGGCCGTGGGGGCAGAGACCCAGTACTTC; J: TRBJ2-5; D: -; V: TRBV5-1; size: -
CDR3: CASSLVFRDRGVVGELFF; DNA: TGTGCCAGCAGCTTGGTGTTCCGGGACAGGGGGGTCGTCGGGGAGCTGTTTTTT; J: TRBJ2-2; D: TRBD1; V: TRBV7-6; size: few
CDR3: CASSLRQVYSPLHF; DNA: TGTGCCAGCAGCTTGAGACAGGTTTATTCACCCCTCCACTTT; J: TRBJ1-6; D: -; V: TRBV7-2; size: many
CDR3: CASSPVRASNYGYTF; DNA: TGTGCCAGCAGTCCCGTTCGGGCTTCCAACTATGGCTACACCTTC; J: TRBJ1-2; D: -; V: TRBV27; size: few
CDR3: CASSLWQSGYTF; DNA: TGTGCCAGCAGCTTATGGCAGTCTGGCTACACCTTC; J: TRBJ1-2; D: -; V: TRBV5-4; size: -
CDR3: CASSTTGGANYGYTF; DNA: TGTGCCAGCAGCACTACAGGGGGAGCTAACTATGGCTACACCTTC; J: TRBJ1-2; D: TRBD1; V: TRBV6-2/TRBV6-3; size: -
CDR3: CSVEGGQAPFYNEQFF; DNA: TGCAGCGTTGAAGGGGGACAGGCCCCTTTCTACAATGAGCAGTTCTTC; J: TRBJ2-1; D: TRBD1; V: TRBV29-1; size: -
CDR3: CASSVGSRTYNEQFF; DNA: TGTGCCAGCAGCGTAGGGAGTCGAACCTACAATGAGCAGTTCTTC; J: TRBJ2-1; D: -; V: TRBV9; size: -
CDR3: CASSLAGLTYNEQFF; DNA: TGTGCCAGCAGCTTAGCTGGGCTTACCTACAATGAGCAGTTCTTC; J: TRBJ2-1; D: -; V: TRBV7-2; size: many
CDR3: CASSPLEGRLEQYF; DNA: TGTGCCAGCAGCCCTCTAGAAGGGAGGCTCGAGCAGTACTTC; J: TRBJ2-7; D: -; V: TRBV7-9; size: few
CDR3: CAVSEAGDYEQYF; DNA: TGTGCCGTCAGCGAGGCAGGGGACTACGAGCAGTACTTC; J: TRBJ2-7; D: -; V: TRBV5-3; size: -
CDR3: CASSTRDSGNTIYF; DNA: TGTGCCAGTAGTACCAGAGACTCTGGAAACACCATATATTTT; J: TRBJ1-3; D: -; V: TRBV19; size: -
CDR3: CASSYEGPNYEQFF; DNA: TGTGCCAGCAGTTACGAGGGACCAAACTATGAGCAGTTCTTC; J: TRBJ2-1; D: -; V: TRBV6-2/TRBV6-3; size: -
CDR3: CASRGLSTDTQYF; DNA: TGCGCCAGCAGGGGACTGAGCACAGATACGCAGTATTTT; J: TRBJ2-3; D: -; V: TRBV10-2; size: -